The text below deals with one T cell receptor beta chain. Its antigen is not identified. CDR1 is SQVTM, CDR2 ANQGSEA, per germline. The trim removed 6 bases at V and 6 bases at J, leaving 7 bases unmatched. This CDR3 contains 12 residues. These data belong to a study of CD4 T cells in relation to SARS-CoV-2 and coronaviruses. The protocol was immunoSEQ multiplex PCR, while the TCRdb copy is restricted to in-frame clones and leaves out a portion. The table records about 43,000 clones, over 75% of them present only once. The sequence derives from an adult with COVID-19. This sequence joins TRBV29-1 and TRBJ2-7, with 8 bases fitting TRBD1. The sequencing sample was made of naive CD4+ T cells from PBMCs, cultured in vitro. The subset: naive CD4+ T cells isolated by negative enrichment. CDR3 residues: CSVTQGAGEQYF. The CDR3 coding sequence is TGCAGCGTAACTCAGGGGGCCGGCGAGCAGTACTTC.